What follows are 21 T cell receptor beta chains derived from one specimen sequenced in a study of cytomegalovirus exposure and HLA in healthy donors. Assay: immunoSEQ multiplex PCR; the TCRdb copy retains only in-frame clones and omits some. The sample holds about 120,000 clones; around nine tenths are singletons and the top ten take more than 5%. The specimen sequenced was PBMCs. The receptors were sampled from a woman aged 18-29 years in good health and CMV-seropositive.

The V call is TRBV12-5, the J call TRBJ2-1; 7 bases agree with TRBD2. V was clipped by 8 bases and J by 6 bases; unmatched bases: 10. Germline-derived CDR1 and CDR2 are LGHNT and FRNRAP. This CDR3 is built from 14 residues. This CDR3 is CASRGGSMGNEQFF. Written as DNA, the CDR3 is TGTGCTAGTCGAGGCGGGAGTATGGGCAATGAGCAGTTCTTC.

The CDR3 protein is CASSIGSGEDEQYF. CDR3 DNA: TGTGCCAGTAGTATAGGTTCGGGGGAAGACGAGCAGTACTTC. V is TRBV19 and J is TRBJ2-7, with D possibly matching TRBD2 (6 bases). CDR3 length: 14 amino acids. Trimming took 1 base from V and 5 from J, leaving 12 bases between them. Per germline, CDR1 LNHDA and CDR2 SQIVND (reference sequence).

The chain uses TRBV2 and TRBJ1-4; 7 bases line up with TRBD1. The V gene's germline CDR1 is SNHLY and CDR2 FYNNEI. V lost 6 bases to trimming and J lost 7 bases; unmatched junction nucleotides: 8. This CDR3 has 14 amino acids. CDR3 sequence (DNA): TGTGCCAGCAGACCGACAGGGAATAGTGAAAAACTGTTTTTT. Translating gives CASRPTGNSEKLFF.

The V gene is TRBV7-9, the J gene TRBJ1-1, with TRBD1 matching over 9 bases. V shed 5 bases, J shed 4 bases, and the junction held 20 bases outside the gene matches. The CDR3 is 19 amino acids. Germline lookup yields CDR1 SEHNR and CDR2 FQNEAQ (reference sequence). CDR3 sequence: CASSPVLNNGTGFATEAFF. The CDR3 DNA follows: TGTGCCAGCAGCCCCGTACTTAACAACGGGACAGGGTTCGCCACTGAAGCTTTCTTT.

The chain links TRBV11-2 to TRBJ1-2, with D unresolved. The CDR3 contains 15 residues. Deletions cut 2 bases from V and 0 bases from J, with 10 bases between. Germline CDR1 SGHAT, CDR2 FQNNGV. Here the CDR3 reads CASSLSMATNYGYTF. Here the CDR3 DNA reads TGTGCCAGCAGCTTATCCATGGCAACTAACTATGGCTACACCTTC. Full variable domain (rest looked up from reference TRBV11-2 and TRBJ1-2): EAGVAQSPRYKIIEKRQSVAFWCNPISGHATLYWYQQILGQGPKLLIQFQNNGVVDDSQLPKDRFSAERLKGVDSTLKIQPAKLEDSAVYLCASSLSMATNYGYTFGSGTRLTVV.

The J gene is TRBJ1-1, the V gene TRBV10-2; D gene uncertain. The CDR3 length is 13 residues. Germline CDR1 is WSHSY and CDR2 is SAAADI. The V and J ends lost 8 bases and 0 bases respectively, with 10 bases between them. The CDR3 sequence is CASGETMNTEAFF. The CDR3, as DNA: TGCGCCAGCGGGGAGACAATGAACACTGAAGCTTTCTTT.

This chain joins TRBV5-1 and TRBJ1-1, with 7 positions matching TRBD1. CDR3 size: 15 residues. V trimming: 3 bases; J trimming: 4 bases; junction bases outside the gene matches: 9. Germline lookup yields CDR1 SGHRS and CDR2 YFSETQ. The CDR3 coding sequence is TGCGCCAGCAGCTCGGCTACTGGGACAGTCACTGAAGCTTTCTTT. Its protein product is CASSSATGTVTEAFF.

The V gene is TRBV27, the J gene TRBJ1-1; maybe TRBD1 (6 bases). Deletions cut 2 bases from V and 4 bases from J, with 8 bases between. The CDR3 is 13 residues long. Germline V lookup: CDR1 MNHEY, CDR2 SMNVEV (reference sequence). The CDR3 nucleotides are TGTGCCAGCAGTTTAGTCAGGGGCACTGAAGCTTTCTTT. It encodes CASSLVRGTEAFF.

V and J are TRBV18 and TRBJ2-2, with TRBD1 matching 7 bases. V was clipped by 2 bases and J by 5 bases; unmatched bases: 2. The V gene's germline CDR1 is KGHSH and CDR2 LQKENI. The CDR3 runs to 14 residues. This CDR3 is CASSPDRVTGELFF. CDR3 nucleotides: TGTGCCAGCTCACCAGACAGGGTGACCGGGGAGCTGTTTTTT.

The chain carries TRBV7-9 and TRBJ2-3; 9 positions match TRBD2. The junction had 5 bases not matched to a gene; V was cut back by 5 bases and J by 2 bases. Looked up from germline, CDR1 is SEHNR and CDR2 is FQNEAQ (reference sequence). The CDR3 is made up of 15 amino acids. Written as DNA, the CDR3 is TGTGCCAGCAGCCTTAGCGGGGGACCCACAGATACGCAGTATTTT. The encoded protein is CASSLSGGPTDTQYF.

The genes are TRBV11-3 and TRBJ2-3, with no clear D. The length of the CDR3 is 15 residues. The germline V and J ends were trimmed by 2 bases and 5 bases, with 14 bases remaining between them. From germline, CDR1 is SGHNT and CDR2 YENEEA. The chain's CDR3 is CASSLSPGVGDTQYF. The DNA for the CDR3 is TGTGCCAGCAGCTTATCCCCCGGTGTCGGAGATACGCAGTATTTT. Together with reference TRBV11-3 and TRBJ2-3, the CDR3 gives the full variable domain: EAGVVQSPRYKIIEKKQPVAFWCNPISGHNTLYWYLQNLGQGPELLIRYENEEAVDDSQLPKDRFSAERLKGVDSTLKIQPAELGDSAVYLCASSLSPGVGDTQYFGPGTRLTVL.

This chain joins TRBV11-3 and TRBJ2-2; TRBD2 aligns across 10 bases. The V segment lost 4 bases and the J segment 11 bases; nucleotides outside the gene matches: 1. This CDR3 has 12 residues. Germline-derived CDR1 and CDR2 are SGHNT and YENEEA. The CDR3 DNA is TGTGCCAGCAGCTCACTAGCGGGAGAGCTGTTTTTT. Its protein product is CASSSLAGELFF.

The chain employs TRBV15 and TRBJ2-7; 7 bases match TRBD2. Germline assignment: CDR1 LNHNV and CDR2 YYDKDF (reference sequence). The CDR3 loop spans 14 amino acids. V was pared by 2 bases and J by 5 bases, with 6 bases of the junction left unmatched. The CDR3: CATSRPGTNDEQYF. The DNA for the CDR3 is TGTGCCACCAGCAGACCCGGGACTAACGACGAGCAGTACTTC.

This chain connects TRBV7-2 to TRBJ2-7; D unresolved. V lost 1 base and J lost 0, with 7 bases in between. This CDR3 comprises 14 residues. CDR1 SGHTA and CDR2 FQGNSA come from the germline V gene. The CDR3 nucleotides are TGTGCCAGCAGCTTAGTGGAGAGCTCCTACGAGCAGTACTTC. Translating gives CASSLVESSYEQYF.

The chain uses TRBV29-1 and TRBJ1-5; the match to TRBD1 covers 8 bases. Germline CDR1 and CDR2: SQVTM and ANQGSEA. The CDR3 totals 13 residues. V gave up 7 bases and J gave up 7 bases; unmatched junction bases: 9. The CDR3 region is CSARQGPRQPQHF. CDR3 sequence (DNA): TGCAGCGCTCGACAGGGGCCAAGGCAGCCCCAGCATTTT. Drawing the rest from reference TRBV29-1 and TRBJ1-5, the complete variable domain is SAVISQKPSRDICQRGTSLTIQCQVDSQVTMMFWYRQQPGQSLTLIATANQGSEATYESGFVIDKFPISRPNLTFSTLTVSNMSPEDSSIYLCSARQGPRQPQHFGDGTRLSIL.

The V call is TRBV9, the J call TRBJ1-1; TRBD1 is a possible D gene (6 bases). V was cut by 2 bases and J by 4 bases, with 12 bases left in between. This CDR3 spans 14 amino acids. Germline CDR1 reads SGDLS; CDR2 reads YYNGEE. This CDR3 reads CASSVEGGVTEAFF. CDR3 sequence (DNA): TGTGCCAGCAGCGTGGAAGGGGGAGTCACTGAAGCTTTCTTT.

The V call is TRBV11-1, the J call TRBJ1-5; a weak D match, TRBD1 (6 bases). Germline loops: CDR1 SGHAT, CDR2 FQDESV (reference sequence). V lost 6 bases and J 4 bases, leaving 19 bases between the germline ends. CDR3 size: 16 residues. CDR3 protein: CASSLIADSGNQPQHF. In DNA form, the CDR3 reads TGTGCCAGCAGTTTAATTGCGGACAGTGGGAATCAGCCCCAGCATTTT.

This clone was observed once. The rearrangement links TRBV5-4 to TRBJ2-2, with D unresolved. CDR3 length: 13 residues. Trimming stripped 0 bases from V and 6 bases from J, with 6 bases between. Looked up from germline, CDR1 is SGHNT and CDR2 is YYREEE (reference sequence). The CDR3 DNA is TGTGCCAGCAGCTTGGGACTTGCCGGGGAGCTGTTTTTT. Translation: CASSLGLAGELFF.

The chain joins TRBV19 to TRBJ1-5; TRBD1 is a possible D gene (6 bases). The CDR3 is 16 residues long. The germline gives CDR1 LNHDA, CDR2 SQIVND (reference sequence). Trimming pared 3 bases from V and 5 bases from J, leaving 17 bases between. CDR3 DNA: TGTGCCAGTAGTATCACTACAGGGAGTCGTCATCAGCCCCAGCATTTT. As protein: CASSITTGSRHQPQHF.

This clone was seen once. The rearrangement links TRBV29-1 to TRBJ1-1, with 9 positions matching TRBD1. Germline values: CDR1 SQVTM, CDR2 ANQGSEA. This CDR3 has 13 amino acids. V was pared by 3 bases and J by 11 bases, with 10 bases of the junction left unmatched. CDR3 region: CSVDNRGPGGAFF. CDR3 nucleotides: TGCAGCGTTGATAACAGGGGGCCCGGTGGTGCTTTCTTT.

The chain employs TRBV25-1 and TRBJ2-1, with D perhaps matching TRBD1 (5 bases). Germline CDR1 MGHDK, CDR2 SYGVNS. This CDR3 has 15 residues. V dropped 1 base and J dropped 6 bases, with 13 bases sitting between them. The CDR3 bases are TGTGCCAGCAGTGAATTGCCAGGGATCGGCAATGAGCAGTTCTTC. Protein product: CASSELPGIGNEQFF.